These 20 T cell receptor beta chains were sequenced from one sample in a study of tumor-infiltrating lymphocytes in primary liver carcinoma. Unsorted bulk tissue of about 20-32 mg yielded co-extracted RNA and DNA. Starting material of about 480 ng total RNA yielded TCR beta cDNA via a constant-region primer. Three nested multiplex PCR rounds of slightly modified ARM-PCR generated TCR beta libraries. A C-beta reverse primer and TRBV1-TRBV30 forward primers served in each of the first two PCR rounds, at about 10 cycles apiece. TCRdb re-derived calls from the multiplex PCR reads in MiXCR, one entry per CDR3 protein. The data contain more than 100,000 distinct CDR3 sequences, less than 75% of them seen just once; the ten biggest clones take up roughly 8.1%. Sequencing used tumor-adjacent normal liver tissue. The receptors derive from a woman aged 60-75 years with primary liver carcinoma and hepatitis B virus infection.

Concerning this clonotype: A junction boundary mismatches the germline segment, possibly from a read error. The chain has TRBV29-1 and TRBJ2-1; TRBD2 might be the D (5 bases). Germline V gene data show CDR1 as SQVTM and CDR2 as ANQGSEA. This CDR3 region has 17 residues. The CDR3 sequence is CSVDGVGWESSYNEQFF. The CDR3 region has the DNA TGCAGCGTTGACGGGGTCGGCTGGGAGAGCTCCTACAATGAGCAGTTTTTC.

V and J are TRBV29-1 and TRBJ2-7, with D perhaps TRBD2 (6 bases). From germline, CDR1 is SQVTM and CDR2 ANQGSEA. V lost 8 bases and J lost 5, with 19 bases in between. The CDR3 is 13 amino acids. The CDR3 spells CSIAREMVDEQYF. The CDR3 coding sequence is TGCAGCATCGCTCGGGAGATGGTCGACGAGCAGTACTTC.

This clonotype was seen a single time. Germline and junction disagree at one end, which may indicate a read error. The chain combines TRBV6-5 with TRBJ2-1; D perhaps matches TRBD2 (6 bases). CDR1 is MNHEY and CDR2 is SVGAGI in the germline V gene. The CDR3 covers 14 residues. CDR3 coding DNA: TGCGCCAGCAGAGAAAGGGAGGTCTACAATGAGCAGTTCTTC. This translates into CASREREVYNEQFF.

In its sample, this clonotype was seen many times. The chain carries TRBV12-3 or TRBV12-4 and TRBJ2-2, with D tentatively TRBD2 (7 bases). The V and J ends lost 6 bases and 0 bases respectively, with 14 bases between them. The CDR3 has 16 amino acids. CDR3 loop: CASSQGRGSNTGELFF. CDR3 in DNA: TGTGCCAGCAGCCAGGGGAGGGGATCGAACACCGGGGAGCTGTTTTTT.

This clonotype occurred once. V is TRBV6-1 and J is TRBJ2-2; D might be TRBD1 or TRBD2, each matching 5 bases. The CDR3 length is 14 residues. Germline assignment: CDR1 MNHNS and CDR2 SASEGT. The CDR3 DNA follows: TGTACCAACAGTACAGGAGGTAGCACCGGGGAGCTGTTTTTT. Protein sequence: CTNSTGGSTGELFF.

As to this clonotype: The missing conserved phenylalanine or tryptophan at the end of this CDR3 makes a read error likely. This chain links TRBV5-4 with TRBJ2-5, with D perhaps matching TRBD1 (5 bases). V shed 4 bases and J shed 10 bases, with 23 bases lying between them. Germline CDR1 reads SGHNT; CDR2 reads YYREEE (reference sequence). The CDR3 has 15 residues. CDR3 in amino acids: CASSSHTGSGGIQYL. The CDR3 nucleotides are TGTGCCAGCAGCAGCCACACAGGCTCTGGTGGGATCCAGTACCTC.

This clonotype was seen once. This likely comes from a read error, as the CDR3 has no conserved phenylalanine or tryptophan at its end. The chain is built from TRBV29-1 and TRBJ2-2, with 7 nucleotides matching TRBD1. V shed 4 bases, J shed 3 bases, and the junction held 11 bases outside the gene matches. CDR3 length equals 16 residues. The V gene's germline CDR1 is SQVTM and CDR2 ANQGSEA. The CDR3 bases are TGCAGCGTTGGGGAACAGGGGTCACATGACACCGGGGAGCTGTTTCTT. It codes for CSVGEQGSHDTGELFL.

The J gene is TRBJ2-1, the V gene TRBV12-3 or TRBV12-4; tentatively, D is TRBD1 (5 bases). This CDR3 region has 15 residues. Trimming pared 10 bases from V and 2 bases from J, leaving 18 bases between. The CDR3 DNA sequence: TGTGCCAACAGCCTCAGGGAACGGGCCTACAATGAGCAGTTCTTC. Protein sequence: CANSLRERAYNEQFF.

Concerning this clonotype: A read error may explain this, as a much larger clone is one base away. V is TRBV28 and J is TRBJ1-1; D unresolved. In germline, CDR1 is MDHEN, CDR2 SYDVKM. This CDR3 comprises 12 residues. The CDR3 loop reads CASSFPHTKAFF. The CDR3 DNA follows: TGTGCCAGCAGTTTTCCCCACACTAAAGCTTTCTTT. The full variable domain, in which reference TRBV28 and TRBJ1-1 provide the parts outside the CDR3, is DVKVTQSSRYLVKRTGEKVFLECVQDMDHENMFWYRQDPGLGLRLIYFSYDVKMKEKGDIPEGYSVSREKKERFSLILESASTNQTSMYLCASSFPHTKAFFGQGTRLTVV.

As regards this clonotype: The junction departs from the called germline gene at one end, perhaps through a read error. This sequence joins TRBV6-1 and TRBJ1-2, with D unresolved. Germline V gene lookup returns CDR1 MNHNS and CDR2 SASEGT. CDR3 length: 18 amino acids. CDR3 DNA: TGTGCCAGCTGTGAACGATTCCCGGTCCTTAGATCTAACTATGGCTACACCTTC. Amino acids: CASCERFPVLRSNYGYTF.

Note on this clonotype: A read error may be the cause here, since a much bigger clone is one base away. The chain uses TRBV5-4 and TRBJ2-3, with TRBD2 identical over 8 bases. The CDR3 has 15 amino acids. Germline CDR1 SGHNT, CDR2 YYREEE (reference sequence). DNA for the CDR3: TGTGCCAGCAGCTTCGGGGGGGCTAGCACAGATACGCATTATTTT. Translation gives CASSFGGASTDTHYF.

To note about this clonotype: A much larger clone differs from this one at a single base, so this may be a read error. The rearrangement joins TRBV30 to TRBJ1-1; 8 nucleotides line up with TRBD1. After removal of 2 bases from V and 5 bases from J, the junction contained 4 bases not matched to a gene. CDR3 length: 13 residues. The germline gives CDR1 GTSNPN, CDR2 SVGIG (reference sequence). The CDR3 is CAWSRTGMTEAFF. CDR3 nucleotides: TGTGCCTGGAGTAGGACAGGGATGACTGAAGCTTTCTTT.

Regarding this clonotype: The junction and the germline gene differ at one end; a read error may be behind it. The DNA of the CDR3 is TGCAGCGTTGAGGGGGGCGTTGGCTATGCCTTC. Its translation is CSVEGGVGYAF. The V call is TRBV29-1, the J call TRBJ1-2, with D possibly TRBD1 on 6 matching bases. Germline CDR1 reads SQVTM; CDR2 reads ANQGSEA. The CDR3 is 11 amino acids.

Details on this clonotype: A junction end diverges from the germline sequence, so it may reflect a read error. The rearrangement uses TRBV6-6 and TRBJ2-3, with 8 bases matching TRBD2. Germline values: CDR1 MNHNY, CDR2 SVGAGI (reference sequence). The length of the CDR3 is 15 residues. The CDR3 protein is CVSRHKAGVADTQYF. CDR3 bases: TGTGTCAGCAGACACAAAGCGGGAGTGGCAGATACGCAGTATTTT.

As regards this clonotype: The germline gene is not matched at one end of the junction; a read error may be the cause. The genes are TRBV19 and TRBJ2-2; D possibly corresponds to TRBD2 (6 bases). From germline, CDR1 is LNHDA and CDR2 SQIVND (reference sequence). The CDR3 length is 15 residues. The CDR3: CACNTDYQNTGKLFF. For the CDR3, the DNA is TGTGCCTGTAATACGGACTACCAAAACACCGGGAAGCTGTTTTTT.

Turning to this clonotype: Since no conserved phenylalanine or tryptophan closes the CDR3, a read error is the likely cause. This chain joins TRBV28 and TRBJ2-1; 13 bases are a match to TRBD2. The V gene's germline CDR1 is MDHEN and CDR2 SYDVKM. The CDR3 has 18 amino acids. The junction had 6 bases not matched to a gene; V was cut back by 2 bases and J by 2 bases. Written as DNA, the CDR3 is TGTGCCAGCAGTTTAGATTTTGGGACTAGCGGGGCCTACAATGAGCAGTTCTCC. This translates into CASSLDFGTSGAYNEQFS.

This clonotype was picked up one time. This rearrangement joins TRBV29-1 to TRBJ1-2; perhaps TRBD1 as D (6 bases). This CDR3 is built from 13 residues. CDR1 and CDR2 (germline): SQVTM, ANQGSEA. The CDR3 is CTATGLGGTGYTF. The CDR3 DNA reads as TGCACCGCTACCGGGCTCGGAGGGACAGGCTACACCTTC.

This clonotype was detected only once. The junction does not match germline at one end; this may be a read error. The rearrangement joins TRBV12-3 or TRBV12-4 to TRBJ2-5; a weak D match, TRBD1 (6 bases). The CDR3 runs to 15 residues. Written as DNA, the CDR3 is TGTGCCGGCAGGCCCGAAACAGGGCTGAAGGAGACCCAGTACTTC. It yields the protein CAGRPETGLKETQYF.

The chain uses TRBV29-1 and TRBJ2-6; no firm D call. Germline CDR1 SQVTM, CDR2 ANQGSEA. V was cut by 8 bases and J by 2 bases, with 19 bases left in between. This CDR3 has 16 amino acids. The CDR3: CSIAGGPYPGANVLTF. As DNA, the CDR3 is TGCAGCATTGCCGGCGGACCGTACCCTGGGGCCAACGTCCTGACTTTC.

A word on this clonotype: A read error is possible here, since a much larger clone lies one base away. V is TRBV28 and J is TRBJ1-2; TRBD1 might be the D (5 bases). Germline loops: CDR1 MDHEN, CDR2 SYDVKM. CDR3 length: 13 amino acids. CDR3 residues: CASSGWGFYDYTF. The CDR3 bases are TGTGCCAGCAGCGGTTGGGGGTTCTATGACTACACCTTC.